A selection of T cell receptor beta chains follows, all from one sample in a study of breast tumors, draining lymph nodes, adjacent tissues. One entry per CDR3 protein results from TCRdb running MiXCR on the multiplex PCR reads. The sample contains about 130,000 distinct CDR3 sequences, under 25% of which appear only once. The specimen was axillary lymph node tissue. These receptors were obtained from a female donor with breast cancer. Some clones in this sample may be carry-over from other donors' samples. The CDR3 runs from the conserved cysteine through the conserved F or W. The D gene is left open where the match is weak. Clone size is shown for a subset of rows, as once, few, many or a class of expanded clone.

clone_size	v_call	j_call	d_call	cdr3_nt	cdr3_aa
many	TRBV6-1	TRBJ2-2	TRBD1	TGTGCCAGCAGTGAACAGGGGGTAGGGTACGGGGAGCTGTTTTTT	CASSEQGVGYGELFF
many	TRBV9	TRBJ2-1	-	TGTGCCAGCAGCGTAGGGACCGATAGCGGAACTCTTTACAATGAGCAGTTCTTC	CASSVGTDSGTLYNEQFF
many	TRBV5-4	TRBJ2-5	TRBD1	TGTGCCAGCAGCTTGGGGGGACAGGGGGAAATATTGGAGACCCAGTACTTC	CASSLGGQGEILETQYF
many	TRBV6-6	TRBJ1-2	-	TGTGCCAGCAGTTGGAAAGGGAATGGCTACACCTTC	CASSWKGNGYTF
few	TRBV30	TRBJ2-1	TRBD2	TGTGCCTGGAGTGTCGGGACTAGCCGGGGCAATGAGCAGTTCTTC	CAWSVGTSRGNEQFF
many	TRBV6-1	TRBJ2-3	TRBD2	TGTGCCAGCAGTGAGGGACTAGTCAGCACAGATACGCAGTATTTT	CASSEGLVSTDTQYF
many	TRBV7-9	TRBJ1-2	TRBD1	TGTGCCAGCAGCTCCGGGACAGGGTACTATGGCTACACCTTC	CASSSGTGYYGYTF
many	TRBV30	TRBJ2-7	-	TGTGCCTGGAGTAGGGGGACCGGGGTGCCTTACGAGCAGTACTTC	CAWSRGTGVPYEQYF
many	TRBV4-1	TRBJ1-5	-	TGCGCCAGCAGCCTCCAAAACGCAGGGGCCAATCAGCCCCAGCATTTT	CASSLQNAGANQPQHF
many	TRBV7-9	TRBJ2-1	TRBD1	TGTGCCAGCAGCCGTACAGGGGTCGGGAATGAGCAGTTCTTC	CASSRTGVGNEQFF
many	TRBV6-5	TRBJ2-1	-	TGTGCCAGCAGTTACTCGAAATGGACCCTGGAGTACAATGAGCAGTTCTTC	CASSYSKWTLEYNEQFF
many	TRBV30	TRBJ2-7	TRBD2	TGTGCCTGTATAGCGGGAGTGGGCTACGAGCAGTACTTC	CACIAGVGYEQYF
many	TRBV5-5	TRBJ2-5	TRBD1	TGTGCCAGCAGCTTGGTTGCAGGGGGCCTCGAGACCCAGTACTTC	CASSLVAGGLETQYF
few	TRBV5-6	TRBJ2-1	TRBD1	TGTGCCAGCAGCTTGGAAGAGGGGGCGCTTGGGGGCAATGAGCAGTTCTTC	CASSLEEGALGGNEQFF
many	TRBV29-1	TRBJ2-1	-	TGCAGCGTCGCCTTCGGGGGTCACGATGAGCAGTTCTTC	CSVAFGGHDEQFF
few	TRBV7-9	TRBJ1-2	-	TGTGCCAGCAGCTTAGTGGGGGTAACTGGCTACACCTTC	CASSLVGVTGYTF
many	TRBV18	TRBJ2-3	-	TGTGCCAGCTCACCACCCTCGACAGATACGCAGTATTTT	CASSPPSTDTQYF
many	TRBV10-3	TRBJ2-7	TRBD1	TGTGCCATCAGCGGGACAGGGGGGTTCTACGAGCAGTACTTC	CAISGTGGFYEQYF
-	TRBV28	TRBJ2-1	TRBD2	TGTGCCAGCAGGGGGGGACTAGCGGAACTCTACAATGAGCAGTTCTTC	CASRGGLAELYNEQFF
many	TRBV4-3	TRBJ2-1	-	TGCGCCAGCAGCCATACTAGCACAGGGGAGCAGTTCTTC	CASSHTSTGEQFF
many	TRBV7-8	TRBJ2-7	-	TGTGCCAGCAGCGCGAAGGCCTACGAGCAGTACTTC	CASSAKAYEQYF
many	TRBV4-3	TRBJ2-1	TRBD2	TGCGCCAGCAGCCAAGAATTCGGCGGGAGGGCGGTCAATGAGCAGTTCTTC	CASSQEFGGRAVNEQFF
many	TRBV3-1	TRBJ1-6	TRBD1	TGTGCCAGCAGCCCGACAGGGAGGAATTCACCCCTCCACTTT	CASSPTGRNSPLHF
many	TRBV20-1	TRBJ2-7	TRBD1	TGCAGTGCTAGAGACCGGGACAGCCCATACGAGCAGTACTTC	CSARDRDSPYEQYF
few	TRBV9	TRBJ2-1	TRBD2	TGTGCCAGCAGCGTCAAGGGGGGAACTAGCGGAAGTTACAATGAGCAGTTCTTC	CASSVKGGTSGSYNEQFF
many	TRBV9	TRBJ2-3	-	TGTGCCAGCAGCGTCACCTTTTCGGATACGCAGTATTTT	CASSVTFSDTQYF
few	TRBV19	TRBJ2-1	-	TGTGCCAGTAGCTGGGGGCTAGCCGCCAGCTCCTACAATGAGCAGTTCTTC	CASSWGLAASSYNEQFF
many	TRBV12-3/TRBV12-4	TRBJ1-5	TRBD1	TGTGCCAGCAGTGTACAGGGGGGCGTTCAGCCCCAGCATTTT	CASSVQGGVQPQHF
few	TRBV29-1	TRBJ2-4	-	TGCAGCGTCTTGAAGGAATTACTAGCCCAAAACATTCAGTACTTC	CSVLKELLAQNIQYF